This TCR beta chain is from a study of T cell responses to AZD1222 COVID-19 vaccine. Some clones are missing from TCRdb's copy, which holds only in-frame ones; the method was immunoSEQ multiplex PCR. The table records some 120,000 clones, around nine tenths of them present only once. V gave up 4 bases and J gave up 4 bases, with 19 bases separating them. Germline loops: CDR1 LNHDA, CDR2 SQIVND (reference sequence). CDR3 length: 16 residues. The material was peripheral blood, obtained on day 0 of AZD1222 vaccination. The sequence was obtained from an adult in good health. This chain uses TRBV19 with TRBJ1-2; tentative D call: TRBD1 (6 bases). CDR3 DNA sequence: TGTGCCAGTAGTAGCTCTAGGACAGCAGATTTCTATGGCTACACCTTC. Its translation: CASSSSRTADFYGYTF.